One sample yielded the 20 T cell receptor beta chains listed below, sequenced in a study of identical twins. One entry per CDR3 protein results from TCRdb running MiXCR on the 5' RACE reads. The sample has 400,000 to 500,000 distinct CDR3 sequences, approximately 17% seen once; the top ten hold approximately 12%. Material: naive T cells sorted from blood. Every receptor here comes from a man aged 45-65 years in good health.

This clonotype was recorded a few times. This rearrangement joins TRBV28 to TRBJ1-1; 10 nucleotides agree with TRBD1. Losses at the gene ends were 5 bases for V and 10 bases for J; bases not matched to a gene: 10. CDR1 is MDHEN, CDR2 SYDVKM, per germline. The CDR3 contains 14 residues. DNA for the CDR3: TGTGCCAGCAGTATGACAGGGGGCGTGATTGTAGCTTTCTTT. Translating gives CASSMTGGVIVAFF.

This clonotype has just one count. The chain has TRBV5-6 and TRBJ2-3; 7 bases fit TRBD1. CDR1 is SGHDT and CDR2 is YYEEEE in the germline V gene. CDR3 length: 15 amino acids. Trimming cost V 0 bases and J 4 bases; bases outside gene matches: 5. This CDR3 reads CASSLGQGRADTQYF. The DNA for the CDR3 is TGTGCCAGCAGCTTGGGACAGGGAAGGGCAGATACGCAGTATTTT.

This clonotype has only a few counts. The gene calls are TRBV4-3 and TRBJ1-4; 8 bases match TRBD1. The CDR3 extends over 17 amino acids. Looked up from germline, CDR1 is LGHNA and CDR2 is YSLEER. J was trimmed by 1 base and V by 3 bases; bases with no gene match: 7. The CDR3 region is CASSQEDRAGTNEKLFF. The CDR3 DNA reads TGCGCCAGCAGCCAGGAGGACAGGGCCGGAACTAATGAAAAACTGTTTTTT.

The sample holds many counts of this clonotype. The rearrangement links TRBV6-5 to TRBJ2-7, with D possibly being TRBD2 (6 bases). CDR1 is MNHEY and CDR2 is SVGAGI in the germline V gene. The CDR3 contains 17 residues. Deletions cut 0 bases from V and 0 bases from J, with 15 bases between. In DNA form, the CDR3 reads TGTGCCAGCAGTTACTCGAGCTCAGGGACTCACTCCTACGAGCAGTACTTC. Its protein is CASSYSSSGTHSYEQYF.

This sequence joins TRBV12-3 or TRBV12-4 and TRBJ1-1; 7 bases line up with TRBD1. The CDR3 contains 11 residues. V was clipped by 4 bases and J by 10 bases; unmatched bases: 3. The CDR3 region is CASSYTGVAFF. The CDR3 bases are TGTGCCAGCAGTTACACAGGGGTAGCTTTCTTT.

This clonotype was recorded many times. The genes are TRBV7-8 and TRBJ2-1, with 7 bases matching TRBD2. Germline assignment: CDR1 SGHVS and CDR2 FQNEAQ. J lost 0 bases, V lost 3 bases, and 5 bases had no gene match. The CDR3 runs to 16 residues. In nucleotides, the CDR3 is TGTGCCAGCAGCTTCGGCGGGAGTATCTCCTACAATGAGCAGTTCTTC. It specifies CASSFGGSISYNEQFF.

This chain connects TRBV5-1 to TRBJ1-3, with a possible D match to TRBD1 (5 bases). CDR3 length: 18 residues. CDR1 is SGHRS and CDR2 is YFSETQ in the germline V gene. V was cut by 0 bases and J by 0 bases, with 16 bases left in between. The CDR3 region is CASSLVPGTAASGNTIYF. CDR3 DNA sequence: TGCGCCAGCAGCTTGGTACCCGGGACGGCGGCCTCTGGAAACACCATATATTTT.

This clonotype came up many times. V and J are TRBV11-2 and TRBJ1-6; 7 bases fit TRBD1. Germline loops: CDR1 SGHAT, CDR2 FQNNGV. The CDR3 loop spans 15 amino acids. The junction had 8 bases not matched to a gene; V was cut back by 2 bases and J by 10 bases. The CDR3: CASSLPWDSQSPLHF. DNA for the CDR3: TGTGCCAGCAGCTTACCCTGGGACAGTCAATCACCCCTCCACTTT.

The chain combines TRBV6-1 with TRBJ1-6; perhaps TRBD1 as D (5 bases). The V end was cut by 8 bases, the J end by 7 bases, with 12 bases between. Germline lookup yields CDR1 MNHNS and CDR2 SASEGT. The CDR3 spans 13 residues. The CDR3 loop is CASCRDGNSPLHF. For the CDR3, the DNA is TGTGCCAGCTGTCGGGACGGAAATTCACCCCTCCACTTT.

Note on this clonotype: Relative to the germline gene, one junction end is altered; a read error may explain this. This chain connects TRBV5-1 to TRBJ2-5; 9 positions agree with TRBD2. This CDR3 region has 15 residues. Germline loops: CDR1 SGHRS, CDR2 YFSETQ. The DNA for the CDR3 is TGCGCCAGCAGAGAGGCTAGCGGGAACCAGGAGACCCAGTACTTC. It translates to CASREASGNQETQYF.

This clonotype was observed a handful of times. CDR3: CSASRDRVQDTQYF. CDR3 DNA sequence: TGCAGTGCTAGTCGGGACAGGGTACAAGATACGCAGTATTTT. V usage is TRBV20-1 and J usage is TRBJ2-3; 9 nucleotides line up with TRBD1. The CDR3 runs to 14 residues. CDR1 and CDR2 from the germline V gene are DFQATT and SNEGSKA (reference sequence). The J segment lost 5 bases and the V segment lost 3 bases, leaving 6 bases of the junction unmatched.

This clonotype came up many times. V usage is TRBV29-1 and J usage is TRBJ1-3, with TRBD1 as a possible D gene (6 bases). This CDR3 is built from 14 residues. V lost 7 bases and J 3 bases, leaving 16 bases between the germline ends. Germline lookup yields CDR1 SQVTM and CDR2 ANQGSEA. The DNA for the CDR3 is TGCAGCGCTAAAACCGACAGGCTTGGAAACACCATATATTTT. Residues: CSAKTDRLGNTIYF.

The chain couples TRBV5-1 to TRBJ1-1, with unresolved D. V lost 0 bases and J 4 bases, leaving 13 bases between the germline ends. CDR1 is SGHRS, CDR2 YFSETQ, per germline. This CDR3 region has 15 residues. The CDR3 region has the DNA TGCGCCAGCAGCTTGGAAGCATACCGAGGCACTGAAGCTTTCTTT. This encodes CASSLEAYRGTEAFF.

The J gene is TRBJ2-1, the V gene TRBV11-2; 10 bases are a match to TRBD1. The ends lost 4 bases at V and 3 bases at J; junction bases unmatched: 3. The CDR3 is made up of 15 amino acids. In germline, CDR1 is SGHAT, CDR2 FQNNGV. The CDR3 loop reads CASSWTGGDYNEQFF. The CDR3 DNA is TGTGCCAGCAGCTGGACAGGGGGGGACTACAATGAGCAGTTCTTC.

The chain carries TRBV6-1 and TRBJ2-5; TRBD1 might be the D (6 bases). This CDR3 spans 14 amino acids. V dropped 6 bases and J dropped 2 bases, with 13 bases sitting between them. Per the germline V gene, CDR1 is MNHNS and CDR2 is SASEGT. CDR3 protein: CASSRGPLQETQYF. DNA for the CDR3: TGTGCCAGCAGCAGGGGCCCATTACAAGAGACCCAGTACTTC.

This clonotype was detected many times. The V and J genes are TRBV19 and TRBJ1-5; 8 nucleotides match TRBD1. The germline V gene has CDR1 LNHDA and CDR2 SQIVND (reference sequence). V was clipped by 10 bases and J by 1 base; unmatched bases: 9. This CDR3 contains 15 residues. CDR3 DNA: TGTGCCACCGCACCTACAGGGGGAAGCAATCAGCCCCAGCATTTT. This translates into CATAPTGGSNQPQHF.

The chain employs TRBV24-1 and TRBJ2-3, with 7 bases aligning to TRBD1. J was trimmed by 4 bases and V by 0 bases; bases with no gene match: 6. The CDR3 has 16 residues. CDR1 and CDR2 (germline): KGHDR, SFDVKD. CDR3 loop: CATSDLKGGAADTQYF. CDR3 nucleotides: TGTGCCACCAGTGATTTGAAAGGGGGCGCGGCAGATACGCAGTATTTT.

The chain uses TRBV7-9 and TRBJ2-1; TRBD1 matches at 7 bases. Trimming took 8 bases from V and 2 from J; bases not matched to a gene: 9. Germline CDR1 and CDR2: SEHNR and FQNEAQ (reference sequence). This CDR3 comprises 15 residues. CDR3 DNA: TGTGCCAGCGTCCGAGGGACAGAAACCTACAATGAGCAGTTCTTC. Translating gives CASVRGTETYNEQFF.

The V and J genes are TRBV28 and TRBJ2-3; D is possibly TRBD1 (5 bases). This CDR3 contains 13 residues. Germline loops: CDR1 MDHEN, CDR2 SYDVKM. The CDR3: CGAQGRVSDTQYF. CDR3 in DNA: TGTGGGGCTCAGGGCAGGGTTTCAGATACGCAGTATTTT. Looking up the rest from reference TRBV28 and TRBJ2-3 gives the full variable domain: DVKVTQSSRYLVKRTGEKVFLECVQDMDHENMFWYRQDPGLGLRLIYFSYDVKMKEKGDIPEGYSVSREKKERFSLILESASTNQTSMYLCGAQGRVSDTQYFGPGTRLTVL.

This clonotype came up a few times. The V call is TRBV18, the J call TRBJ2-5, with 9 bases lining up with TRBD2. Germline V lookup: CDR1 KGHSH, CDR2 LQKENI. V shed 4 bases, J shed 1 base, and the junction held 7 bases outside the gene matches. The CDR3 loop spans 16 amino acids. The CDR3 is CASSLLAGSLQETQYF. CDR3 coding DNA: TGTGCCAGCTCACTTCTAGCGGGATCTCTCCAAGAGACCCAGTACTTC.